These 24 T cell receptor beta chains originate from one sample sequenced in a study of T cells after yellow fever vaccination. Each CDR3 protein is one row after TCRdb ran MiXCR on the 5' RACE reads. The repertoire has 250,000 to 400,000 distinct CDR3 sequences, approximately 4.3% of them found once; the top ten carry just under 20%. Sample: PBMCs, taken 15 days after the yellow fever booster vaccination. The receptors stem from a man between 18 and 29 years old who received the YFV17D yellow fever vaccine.

This clonotype was observed at least ten times. This chain links TRBV6-5 with TRBJ2-5; TRBD2 matches 9 bases. CDR1 and CDR2 from the germline V gene are MNHEY and SVGAGI. V lost 4 bases to trimming and J lost 4 bases; unmatched junction nucleotides: 4. The CDR3 runs 14 residues. This chain's CDR3 is CASSSAGGVETQYF. CDR3 nucleotide sequence: TGTGCCAGCAGTTCCGCGGGAGGGGTAGAGACCCAGTACTTC.

This chain joins TRBV7-2 and TRBJ1-6; maybe TRBD1 (5 bases). CDR1 is SGHTA and CDR2 is FQGNSA in the germline V gene. The CDR3 covers 13 residues. The V and J ends lost 3 bases and 13 bases respectively, with 13 bases between them. The CDR3 DNA is TGTGCCAGCAGCTTTGCCGGGGCGCCTCCCCTCCACTTT. This codes for CASSFAGAPPLHF.

This clonotype was detected ten times or more. J is TRBJ2-7 and V is TRBV7-2; 7 positions match TRBD1. J was trimmed by 2 bases and V by 5 bases; bases with no gene match: 9. This CDR3 has 15 amino acids. Germline assignment: CDR1 SGHTA and CDR2 FQGNSA. For the CDR3, the DNA is TGTGCCAGCAGCACCCAGACAGGGTCTGCCTACGAGCAGTACGTC. This gives the protein CASSTQTGSAYEQYV.

The chain recombines TRBV5-1 with TRBJ2-7, with a tentative D call TRBD1 (7 bases). The V and J ends lost 3 bases and 6 bases respectively, with 13 bases between them. This CDR3 has 13 amino acids. The germline CDR1 and CDR2 sequences are SGHRS and YFSETQ. CDR3 amino acids: CASSSGGPGEQYF. The CDR3 DNA follows: TGCGCCAGCAGCTCAGGGGGGCCGGGCGAGCAGTACTTC.

This clonotype was seen repeatedly, ten times or more. The CDR3 DNA sequence: TGTGCCAGCAGCTCGCTTGCAGGGGCAGATACGCAGTATTTT. Translation: CASSSLAGADTQYF. J is TRBJ2-3 and V is TRBV5-6; D is perhaps TRBD1 (6 bases). Germline CDR1 is SGHDT and CDR2 is YYEEEE. Trimming stripped 3 bases from V and 4 bases from J, with 12 bases between. The CDR3 covers 14 residues. Looking up the rest from reference TRBV5-6 and TRBJ2-3 gives the full variable domain: DAGVTQSPTHLIKTRGQQVTLRCSPKSGHDTVSWYQQALGQGPQFIFQYYEEEERQRGNFPDRFSGHQFPNYSSELNVNALLLGDSALYLCASSSLAGADTQYFGPGTRLTVL.

This clonotype appeared a few times. This chain connects TRBV24-1 to TRBJ2-5; D is uncertain. This CDR3 has 15 amino acids. Trimming left V 4 bases short and J 1 base short, with 12 bases between. Germline V lookup: CDR1 KGHDR, CDR2 SFDVKD. In DNA form, the CDR3 reads TGTGCCACCAGTGACCCCCAGACACTCCAAGAGACCCAGTACTTC. This encodes CATSDPQTLQETQYF.

The chain links TRBV7-8 to TRBJ2-2; no clear D. The CDR3 runs to 15 residues. Per the germline V gene, CDR1 is SGHVS and CDR2 is FQNEAQ. Deletions cut 2 bases from V and 5 bases from J, with 12 bases between. The CDR3 region is CASSLRTGGTGELFF. CDR3 in DNA: TGTGCCAGCAGCTTAAGGACCGGTGGTACCGGGGAGCTGTTTTTT.

This rearrangement joins TRBV11-2 to TRBJ2-1; D remains unclear. V was shortened by 5 bases and J by 0 bases, with 14 bases between the two germline ends. CDR1 and CDR2 (germline): SGHAT, FQNNGV. This CDR3 region has 16 residues. The CDR3 region is CASSSHSGRSYNEQFF. In nucleotides, the CDR3 is TGTGCCAGCAGCAGCCATTCCGGACGCTCCTACAATGAGCAGTTCTTC. Using reference TRBV11-2 and TRBJ2-1 for the parts outside the CDR3, the full variable domain is EAGVAQSPRYKIIEKRQSVAFWCNPISGHATLYWYQQILGQGPKLLIQFQNNGVVDDSQLPKDRFSAERLKGVDSTLKIQPAKLEDSAVYLCASSSHSGRSYNEQFFGPGTRLTVL.

This chain links TRBV7-2 with TRBJ1-1; D unresolved. The CDR3 runs 14 residues. V was cut by 2 bases and J by 2 bases, with 9 bases left in between. Germline CDR1 reads SGHTA; CDR2 reads FQGNSA. The CDR3 DNA reads as TGTGCCAGCAGCTTAAATTTCCTTAACACTGAAGCTTTCTTT. Amino acid sequence: CASSLNFLNTEAFF.

This clonotype has more than one count but fewer than ten. The chain combines TRBV7-2 with TRBJ1-1, with D possibly being TRBD1 (6 bases). The V and J ends lost 0 bases and 0 bases respectively, with 8 bases between them. CDR3 size: 15 residues. The V gene's germline CDR1 is SGHTA and CDR2 FQGNSA. The CDR3 reads CASSLAQGLNTEAFF. The CDR3 region has the DNA TGTGCCAGCAGCTTAGCACAGGGATTGAACACTGAAGCTTTCTTT.

The V call is TRBV10-3, the J call TRBJ1-5, with 9 bases lining up with TRBD1. Germline V gives CDR1 ENHRY, CDR2 SYGVKD. The ends lost 1 base at V and 6 bases at J; junction bases unmatched: 1. The CDR3 spans 14 residues. DNA for the CDR3: TGTGCCATCAGTGAGTGGGGACAGGGTCAGCCCCAGCATTTT. This gives the protein CAISEWGQGQPQHF.

The sample holds many counts of this clonotype. This sequence joins TRBV10-3 and TRBJ1-2; D ambiguous. From germline, CDR1 is ENHRY and CDR2 SYGVKD. This CDR3 is built from 15 residues. V shed 0 bases and J shed 0 bases, with 8 bases lying between them. The CDR3 region has the DNA TGTGCCATCAGTGAGTCATACGGTTCTAACTATGGCTACACCTTC. This gives the protein CAISESYGSNYGYTF.

At least ten counts were recorded for this clonotype. The chain couples TRBV6-6 to TRBJ1-3; D may be TRBD1 (5 bases). There are 16 residues in the CDR3. Deletions cut 4 bases from V and 0 bases from J, with 13 bases between. The V gene's germline CDR1 is MNHNY and CDR2 SVGAGI (reference sequence). CDR3 sequence reads: CASSSQTGHSGNTIYF. The CDR3 DNA follows: TGTGCCAGCAGTTCCCAGACGGGGCACTCTGGAAACACCATATATTTT.

The rearrangement joins TRBV6-1 to TRBJ1-5; 9 bases align to TRBD1. The germline V gene has CDR1 MNHNS and CDR2 SASEGT. The V and J ends lost 11 bases and 3 bases, in that order; junction bases with no gene match: 14. The CDR3 loop spans 16 amino acids. CDR3 nucleotide sequence: TGTGCCCGTATGCCCGGCCGGGACAGGGACAATCAGCCCCAGCATTTT. It is translated as CARMPGRDRDNQPQHF.

The chain links TRBV6-2 or TRBV6-3 to TRBJ2-2; possibly TRBD1 for D (6 bases). Germline V lookup: CDR1 MNHEY, CDR2 SVGEGT. The CDR3 contains 13 residues. V lost 5 bases and J 6 bases, leaving 10 bases between the germline ends. CDR3: CASSGQMAGELFF. The CDR3 nucleotides are TGTGCCAGCAGTGGACAGATGGCCGGGGAGCTGTTTTTT.

This clonotype was detected many times. The CDR3 is CASSASGSRDTGELFF. For the CDR3, the DNA is TGCGCCAGCAGCGCGTCAGGGTCGCGCGACACCGGGGAGCTGTTTTTT. The rearrangement joins TRBV5-1 to TRBJ2-2, with D perhaps matching TRBD1 (5 bases). The germline CDR1 and CDR2 sequences are SGHRS and YFSETQ. V was clipped by 4 bases and J by 3 bases, with 16 bases between them. CDR3 size: 16 residues.

The V call is TRBV5-6, the J call TRBJ2-2; 8 nucleotides line up with TRBD2. Germline CDR1 and CDR2: SGHDT and YYEEEE. The J segment lost 6 bases and the V segment lost 6 bases, leaving 13 bases of the junction unmatched. The CDR3 spans 16 residues. DNA of the CDR3: TGTGCCAGCACCCGGGGGGGGGGCCCCACCGCCGGGGAGCTGTTTTTT. Amino acid sequence: CASTRGGGPTAGELFF.

This clonotype was detected ten times or more. The chain employs TRBV4-3 and TRBJ1-1, with TRBD1 as a possible D gene (6 bases). The CDR3 runs 14 residues. Trimming took off 2 bases at V and 1 base at J, with 8 bases between the two ends. Germline assignment: CDR1 LGHNA and CDR2 YSLEER. CDR3 nucleotides: TGCGCCAGCAGCCAACCGGACAGGAACACTGAAGCTTTCTTT. The encoded protein is CASSQPDRNTEAFF.

The table lists this clonotype with a few counts. The DNA of the CDR3 is TGTGCCAGCAGCTCCACCCAGATTCAGGGGGCCGGCGGGGAGCTGTTTTTT. This sequence encodes CASSSTQIQGAGGELFF. V is TRBV9 and J is TRBJ2-2, with 8 bases aligning to TRBD1. J lost 7 bases, V lost 4 bases, and 15 bases had no gene match. Germline V gene lookup returns CDR1 SGDLS and CDR2 YYNGEE. CDR3 length equals 17 residues.

This clonotype was picked up a small number of times. J is TRBJ2-1 and V is TRBV5-1, with 12 nucleotides matching TRBD2. Germline CDR1 is SGHRS and CDR2 is YFSETQ. The CDR3 consists of 15 residues. Losses at the gene ends were 2 bases for V and 8 bases for J; bases not matched to a gene: 5. This CDR3 reads CASSLLAGGIDEQFF. The CDR3 DNA reads TGCGCCAGCAGCTTACTAGCGGGGGGAATTGATGAGCAGTTCTTC.

This clonotype has a handful of counts. The chain recombines TRBV7-9 with TRBJ1-6; D uncertain. The length of the CDR3 is 15 residues. Trimming stripped 5 bases from V and 0 bases from J, with 8 bases between. CDR1 is SEHNR and CDR2 is FQNEAQ in the germline V gene (reference sequence). In DNA, the CDR3 is TGTGCCAGCAGCCTCACCGGCTCCTATAATTCACCCCTCCACTTT. Amino acid sequence: CASSLTGSYNSPLHF.

This clonotype was seen ten or more times. V gene TRBV6-5 combines with J gene TRBJ1-6, with TRBD1 as a possible D gene (5 bases). Germline loops: CDR1 MNHEY, CDR2 SVGAGI. The CDR3 is 15 residues long. Trimming took off 6 bases at V and 13 bases at J, with 22 bases between the two ends. CDR3 bases: TGTGCCAGCAGCAACCCGGGACCGGAGATTATCCCCCTCCACTTT. Translation: CASSNPGPEIIPLHF.

This clonotype was seen a few times. CDR3 in amino acids: CASSLEPVGDEQYF. For the CDR3, the DNA is TGCGCCAGCAGCTTGGAGCCGGTCGGGGACGAGCAGTACTTC. V and J are TRBV5-1 and TRBJ2-7; a weak D match, TRBD2 (5 bases). The germline V gene has CDR1 SGHRS and CDR2 YFSETQ. This CDR3 has 14 amino acids. Trimming took off 0 bases at V and 5 bases at J, with 12 bases between the two ends. Full variable domain (outside the CDR3, taken from reference TRBV5-1 and TRBJ2-7): KAGVTQTPRYLIKTRGQQVTLSCSPISGHRSVSWYQQTPGQGLQFLFEYFSETQRNKGNFPGRFSGRQFSNSRSEMNVSTLELGDSALYLCASSLEPVGDEQYFGPGTRLTVT.

This clonotype was picked up many times. CDR3 nucleotide sequence: TGTGCCAGCAGTGCGACAGTTTACAATGAGCAGTTCTTC. It translates to CASSATVYNEQFF. The chain combines TRBV27 with TRBJ2-1, with a possible D match to TRBD1 (5 bases). Germline V CDR1 and CDR2: MNHEY, SMNVEV (reference sequence). Trimming cost V 5 bases and J 4 bases, with 9 bases left between them. The length of the CDR3 is 13 residues.